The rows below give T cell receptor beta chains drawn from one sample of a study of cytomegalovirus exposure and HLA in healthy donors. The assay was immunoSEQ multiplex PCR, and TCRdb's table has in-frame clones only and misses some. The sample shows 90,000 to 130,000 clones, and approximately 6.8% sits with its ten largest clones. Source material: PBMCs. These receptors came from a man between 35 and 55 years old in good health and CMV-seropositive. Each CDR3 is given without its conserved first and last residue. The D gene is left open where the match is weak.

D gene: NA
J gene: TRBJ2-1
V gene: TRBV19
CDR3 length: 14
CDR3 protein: ASSIAPSASYNEQF

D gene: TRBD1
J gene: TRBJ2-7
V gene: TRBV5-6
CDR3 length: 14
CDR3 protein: ASSASRTGGAYEQY

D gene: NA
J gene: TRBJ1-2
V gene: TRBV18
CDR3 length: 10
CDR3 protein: ASSRTDYGYT

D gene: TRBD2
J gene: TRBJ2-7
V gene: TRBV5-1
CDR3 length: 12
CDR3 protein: ASSFSGVSYEQY

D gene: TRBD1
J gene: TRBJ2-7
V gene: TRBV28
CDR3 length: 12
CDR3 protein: ASTLQGVVYEQY

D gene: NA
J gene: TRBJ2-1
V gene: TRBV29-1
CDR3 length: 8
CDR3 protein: SGRYNEQF

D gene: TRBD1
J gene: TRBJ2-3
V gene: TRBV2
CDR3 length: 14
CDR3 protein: ASSRWTGGISDTQY

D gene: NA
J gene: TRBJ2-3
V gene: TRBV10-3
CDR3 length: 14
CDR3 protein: AISESWQGNRDTQY

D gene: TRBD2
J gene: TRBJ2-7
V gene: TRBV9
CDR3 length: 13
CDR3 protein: ASSAYSGLAYEQY

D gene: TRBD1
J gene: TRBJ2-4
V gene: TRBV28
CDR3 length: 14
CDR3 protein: ASSFLGTGGENIQY

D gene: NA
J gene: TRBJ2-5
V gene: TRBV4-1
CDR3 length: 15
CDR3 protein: ASSQASLLGAQETQY

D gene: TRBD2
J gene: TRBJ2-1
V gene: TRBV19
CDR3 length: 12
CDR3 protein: ASSIGDNGLAQF

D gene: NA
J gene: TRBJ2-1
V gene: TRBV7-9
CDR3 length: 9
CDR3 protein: ASSFPNEQF

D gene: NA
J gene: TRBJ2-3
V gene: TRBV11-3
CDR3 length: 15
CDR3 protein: ASSPGGFYSGTDTQY

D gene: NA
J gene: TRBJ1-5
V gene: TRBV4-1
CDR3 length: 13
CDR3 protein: ASSPRPNSNQPQH

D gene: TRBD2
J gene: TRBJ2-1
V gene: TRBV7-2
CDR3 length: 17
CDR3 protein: ASSLAGSSGRAGDNEQF

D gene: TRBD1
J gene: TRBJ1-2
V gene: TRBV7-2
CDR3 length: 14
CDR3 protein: ASSVQTGGGNYGYT

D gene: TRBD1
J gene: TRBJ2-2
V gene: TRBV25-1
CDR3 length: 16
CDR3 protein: ASSEDFRTGGITGELF

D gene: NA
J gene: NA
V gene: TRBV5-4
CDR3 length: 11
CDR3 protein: ASSLGVIYEQY

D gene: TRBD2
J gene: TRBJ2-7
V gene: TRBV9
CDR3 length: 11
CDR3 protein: ASSVGLAEEQY

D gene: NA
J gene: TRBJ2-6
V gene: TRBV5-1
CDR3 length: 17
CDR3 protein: ASSLGPFRALDGANVLT

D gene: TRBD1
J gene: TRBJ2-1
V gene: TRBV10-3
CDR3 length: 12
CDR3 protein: AISVGQGINEQF

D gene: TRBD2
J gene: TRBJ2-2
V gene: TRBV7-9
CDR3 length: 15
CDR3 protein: ASSLGGLAGVPGELF

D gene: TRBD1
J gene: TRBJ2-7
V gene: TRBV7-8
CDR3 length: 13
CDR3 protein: ASSLPIGTGFEQY

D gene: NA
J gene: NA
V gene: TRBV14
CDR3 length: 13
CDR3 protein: ASSQVAGNSYEQY

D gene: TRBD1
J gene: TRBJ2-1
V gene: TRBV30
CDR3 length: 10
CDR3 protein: ARRGQYNEQF

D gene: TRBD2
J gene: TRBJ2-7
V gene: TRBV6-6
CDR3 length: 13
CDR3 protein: ASSTTSGNSYEQY

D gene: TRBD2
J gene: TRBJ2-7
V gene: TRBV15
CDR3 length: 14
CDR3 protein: ATSRTLAGGPGEQY

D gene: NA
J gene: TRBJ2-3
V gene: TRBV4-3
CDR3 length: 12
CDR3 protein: ASSQEGGVDTQY

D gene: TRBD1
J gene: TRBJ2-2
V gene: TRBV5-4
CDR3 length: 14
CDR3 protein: ASSDRTGGNTGELF

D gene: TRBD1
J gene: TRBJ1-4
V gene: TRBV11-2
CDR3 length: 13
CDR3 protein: ASSSREGAGEKLF

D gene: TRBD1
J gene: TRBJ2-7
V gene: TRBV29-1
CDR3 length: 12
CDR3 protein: SVEQVQGAREQY

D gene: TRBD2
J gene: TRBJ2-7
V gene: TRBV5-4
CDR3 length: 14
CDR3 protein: ASSVGTSGRKVEQY

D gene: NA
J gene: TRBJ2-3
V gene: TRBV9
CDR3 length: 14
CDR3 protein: ASSVARASGTDTQY

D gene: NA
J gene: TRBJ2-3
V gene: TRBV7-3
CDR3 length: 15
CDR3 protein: ASSLTSNPSSTDTQY

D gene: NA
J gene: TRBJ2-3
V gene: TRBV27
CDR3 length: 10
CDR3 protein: ASSSGTDTQY

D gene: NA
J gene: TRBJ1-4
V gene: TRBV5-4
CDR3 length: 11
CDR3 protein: ATRGGDGEKLF

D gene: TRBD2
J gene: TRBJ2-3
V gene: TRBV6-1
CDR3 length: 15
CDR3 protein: ASSDLSGGVRTDTQY

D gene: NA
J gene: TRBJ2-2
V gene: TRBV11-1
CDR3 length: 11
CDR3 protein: ASREPNTGELF

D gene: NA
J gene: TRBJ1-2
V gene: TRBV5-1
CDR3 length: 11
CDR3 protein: ASSVTYNYGYT

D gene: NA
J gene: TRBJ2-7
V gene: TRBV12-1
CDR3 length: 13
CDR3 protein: ASSLLAGTLREQY